In this sample, the clone carrying this T cell receptor (beta chain) turned up many times. This record comes from a study of Graves' ophthalmopathy and Graves' hyperthyroidism. The V end lost 2 bases, the J end lost 7 bases, and 20 bases lay between the germline ends. This CDR3 is built from 16 residues. Germline V gene sequence: CDR1 MNHEY, CDR2 SVGEGT. Investigators amplified TCR beta CDR3 regions from RNA transcripts. Scientists carried out first-round RT-PCR using HTBI primers and then a second-round multiplex PCR. TCRdb independently ran MiXCR on the multiplex PCR reads; one entry per CDR3 protein. The repertoire consists of about half a million distinct CDR3 sequences, with 14% occurring once and the leading ten covering approximately 9.8%.

Sample: blood. This receptor was identified in a woman in her thirties with Graves' ophthalmopathy. The V and J genes are TRBV6-2 or TRBV6-3 and TRBJ1-2; D may be TRBD1 (6 bases). The CDR3 nucleotides are TGTGCCAGCAGTTACCCCCCCGGCAGGGGACGGTCTGGCTACACCTTC. It codes for CASSYPPGRGRSGYTF.